This TCR beta chain was captured by sequencing in a study of shared clonotypes between healthy human individuals. General study results and limits: Clonotypes that were shared across several donors made up approximately 5% of naive CD4 clonotypes. Clonotype sharing among donors was expected to depend on sequencing depth.

A word on this clone: Antigen: not known.

Replicate PCRs run on sorted subsets employed approximately 200 ng DNA, tens of thousands of T cell genomes. Clones were sequenced by immunoSEQ multiplex PCR, and TCRdb holds only the in-frame ones, with some missing. The sample shows under 600,000 clones, roughly 98% of them seen only once. The germline V gene has CDR1 SGHTA and CDR2 FQGNSA. CDR3 length: 15 amino acids. Deletions cut 3 bases from V and 4 bases from J, with 14 bases between. CD8 cells classed as naive were CD45RO-negative and positively selected for CCR7, excluding terminally differentiated effector memory CD45RA+ cells. The receptor comes from a man aged 25-40 years in good health. V and J are TRBV7-2 and TRBJ2-3; possible D gene TRBD1, 7 bases. The sequenced sample was naive CD8+ T cells sorted from blood. The CDR3 here is CASSFRGRLPDTQYF. CDR3 DNA sequence: TGTGCCAGCAGCTTCAGGGGGAGGTTGCCAGATACGCAGTATTTT.